The 32 T cell receptor beta chains listed next were all sequenced from one sample in a study of T-cell reconstitution after alpha-beta-depleted transplantation in children. This sample's TCRbeta library carried unique molecular identifier barcodes. TCRdb re-derived calls from the PCR reads in MiXCR, one entry per CDR3 protein. The table includes some 110,000 distinct CDR3 sequences, 10% detected once. This specimen consisted of PBMCs, obtained before TCRalphabeta/CD19-depleted stem cell transplant. These receptor sequences come from a boy aged 2 to 9 with acute lymphoblastic leukemia, due to receive a stem cell transplant.

This clonotype was seen many times. The genes are TRBV7-8 and TRBJ2-7; D gene uncertain. Germline V gene lookup returns CDR1 SGHVS and CDR2 FQNEAQ. The CDR3 consists of 17 residues. V lost 1 base and J 3 bases, leaving 19 bases between the germline ends. CDR3 in DNA: TGTGCCAGCAGCTTAGAACAGCCCCTGTCCCTGATCTACGAGCAGTACTTC. This gives the protein CASSLEQPLSLIYEQYF. The full variable domain, rest sourced from reference TRBV7-8 and TRBJ2-7, is GAGVSQSPRYKVAKRGQDVALRCDPISGHVSLFWYQQALGQGPEFLTYFQNEAQLDKSGLPSDRFFAERPEGSVSTLKIQRTQQEDSAVYLCASSLEQPLSLIYEQYFGPGTRLTVT.

This clonotype turned up a few times. The chain is built from TRBV28 and TRBJ2-7; D is ambiguous. Deletions cut 2 bases from V and 4 bases from J, with 3 bases between. The CDR3 consists of 11 residues. Germline V gives CDR1 MDHEN, CDR2 SYDVKM. CDR3 region: CASSLRYEQYF. CDR3 coding DNA: TGTGCCAGCAGTTTACGGTACGAGCAGTACTTC.

There are a few counts of this clonotype. V usage is TRBV12-3 or TRBV12-4 and J usage is TRBJ2-5; D remains ambiguous. This CDR3 contains 12 residues. Trimming shortened V by 2 bases and J by 5 bases, and 6 bases separated the two germline ends. The CDR3 region is CASSLLRETQYF. The CDR3 DNA sequence: TGTGCCAGCAGTTTACTCCGGGAGACCCAGTACTTC.

This sequence joins TRBV5-1 and TRBJ2-1; 8 bases fit TRBD2. Trimming at V came to 2 bases and at J to 5 bases, leaving 6 bases not matched to a gene. The CDR3 runs to 15 residues. CDR1 and CDR2 (germline): SGHRS, YFSETQ. The CDR3 DNA reads TGCGCCAGCAGCTTAGCGGGAGTCAGGGACAATGAGCAGTTCTTC. It codes for CASSLAGVRDNEQFF.

This clonotype came up a few times. The chain recombines TRBV5-1 with TRBJ2-3; 8 bases line up with TRBD1. This CDR3 is built from 17 residues. Germline loops: CDR1 SGHRS, CDR2 YFSETQ. J lost 0 bases, V lost 4 bases, and 10 bases had no gene match. CDR3 sequence reads: CASSRGQGHSSTDTQYF. In nucleotides, the CDR3 is TGCGCCAGCAGCCGAGGACAGGGCCACTCTAGCACAGATACGCAGTATTTT.

In this sample, this clonotype turned up many times. The V call is TRBV5-1, the J call TRBJ2-7, with 10 bases that match TRBD2. Germline-derived CDR1 and CDR2 are SGHRS and YFSETQ. CDR3 length: 14 amino acids. V was clipped by 0 bases and J by 3 bases; unmatched bases: 0. CDR3 amino acids: CASSLGTSGYEQYF. The DNA for the CDR3 is TGCGCCAGCAGCTTGGGGACTAGCGGCTACGAGCAGTACTTC.

The V and J genes are TRBV6-1 and TRBJ2-3; D remains ambiguous. Per the germline V gene, CDR1 is MNHNS and CDR2 is SASEGT. The CDR3 length is 13 residues. V was clipped by 7 bases and J by 4 bases, with 12 bases between them. CDR3 loop: CASKTVGADTQYF. The CDR3 coding sequence is TGTGCCAGCAAGACCGTGGGCGCAGATACGCAGTATTTT.

This clonotype has only a few counts. The chain combines TRBV20-1 with TRBJ1-2, with 8 bases identical to TRBD1. The CDR3 consists of 12 residues. The junction had 3 bases not matched to a gene; V was cut back by 2 bases and J by 7 bases. Germline lookup yields CDR1 DFQATT and CDR2 SNEGSKA (reference sequence). CDR3 nucleotide sequence: TGCAGTGCTAGACAGGGGGCTGCTGGCTACACCTTC. Translated, it gives CSARQGAAGYTF.

V usage is TRBV28 and J usage is TRBJ2-5; perhaps TRBD2 as D (6 bases). Germline lookup yields CDR1 MDHEN and CDR2 SYDVKM. Deletions cut 4 bases from V and 7 bases from J, with 19 bases between. The CDR3 is made up of 15 amino acids. CDR3 nucleotides: TGTGCCAGCAGTTCCCTCAGACTAGGGCTGAGGACCCAGTACTTC. This codes for CASSSLRLGLRTQYF.

This clonotype was seen many times. The V and J genes are TRBV12-3 or TRBV12-4 and TRBJ2-1; 11 positions match TRBD2. Trimming took 6 bases from V and 4 from J; bases not matched to a gene: 5. The CDR3 has 15 residues. The CDR3 reads CASSPIAGGYNEQFF. For the CDR3, the DNA is TGTGCCAGCAGCCCGATAGCGGGAGGGTACAATGAGCAGTTCTTC.

V usage is TRBV27 and J usage is TRBJ1-4; 7 bases align to TRBD1. The CDR3 extends over 14 amino acids. CDR1 and CDR2 (germline): MNHEY, SMNVEV (reference sequence). After removal of 5 bases from V and 5 bases from J, the junction contained 5 bases not matched to a gene. The CDR3: CASSARGVNEKLFF. The CDR3, as DNA: TGTGCCAGCAGTGCCAGGGGGGTAAATGAAAAACTGTTTTTT.

J is TRBJ2-1 and V is TRBV27; D may match TRBD1 or TRBD2 (5 bases each). V gave up 4 bases and J gave up 0 bases, with 10 bases separating them. The CDR3 extends over 15 amino acids. Germline lookup yields CDR1 MNHEY and CDR2 SMNVEV (reference sequence). The CDR3 is CASSSGRSSYNEQFF. CDR3 coding DNA: TGTGCCAGCAGTTCGGGACGGAGCTCCTACAATGAGCAGTTCTTC.

The table lists this clonotype with a few counts. The chain employs TRBV12-3 or TRBV12-4 and TRBJ1-3; TRBD1 matches 7 bases. V lost 3 bases to trimming and J lost 3 bases; unmatched junction nucleotides: 5. This CDR3 has 15 residues. CDR3 loop: CASSLRQGLGNTIYF. In DNA form, the CDR3 reads TGTGCCAGCAGTTTGAGACAGGGACTTGGAAACACCATATATTTT.

V usage is TRBV5-1 and J usage is TRBJ2-7; 7 bases are a match to TRBD2. The germline V gene encodes CDR1 SGHRS and CDR2 YFSETQ. V lost 5 bases and J lost 5; bases outside the gene matches: 10. The length of the CDR3 is 14 residues. DNA of the CDR3: TGCGCCAGCAGAATAGAGGCGGGAGTAAACGAGCAGTACTTC. Residues: CASRIEAGVNEQYF.

The CDR3 loop is CASETGDREQYF. CDR3 nucleotides: TGTGCCAGCGAGACGGGGGATCGCGAGCAGTACTTC. This chain uses TRBV28 with TRBJ2-7, with a possible D match to TRBD2 (6 bases). The V gene's germline CDR1 is MDHEN and CDR2 SYDVKM. V lost 8 bases and J lost 6, with 14 bases in between. This CDR3 region has 12 residues.

This clonotype was picked up a small number of times. V gene TRBV29-1 combines with J gene TRBJ1-1; D is perhaps TRBD1 (6 bases). There are 14 residues in the CDR3. V lost 4 bases to trimming and J lost 0 bases, with 12 bases between them. Germline loops: CDR1 SQVTM, CDR2 ANQGSEA. This chain's CDR3 is CSVGGQTLNTEAFF. For the CDR3, the DNA is TGCAGCGTTGGAGGACAGACTCTGAACACTGAAGCTTTCTTT.

This clonotype was picked up many times. V is TRBV12-3 or TRBV12-4 and J is TRBJ2-1, with unresolved D. This CDR3 is 18 amino acids long. The V end lost 2 bases, the J end lost 3 bases, and 20 bases lay between the germline ends. The CDR3 DNA reads TGTGCCAGCAGTTTACTCGGTGGAACGGGTGACAACTACAATGAGCAGTTCTTC. It translates to CASSLLGGTGDNYNEQFF.

The V gene is TRBV28, the J gene TRBJ2-1; D may be TRBD2 (6 bases). CDR3 size: 14 residues. Between the trimmed V and J ends, which lost 2 bases and 6 bases, there was a span of 11 bases. Per the germline V gene, CDR1 is MDHEN and CDR2 is SYDVKM. Written as DNA, the CDR3 is TGTGCCAGCAGTTTAGATCGGACTACCAATGAGCAGTTCTTC. Protein product: CASSLDRTTNEQFF.

The chain has TRBV7-9 and TRBJ2-7; D may match TRBD1 or TRBD2 (5 bases each). CDR3 length equals 14 residues. Germline V gene lookup returns CDR1 SEHNR and CDR2 FQNEAQ (reference sequence). V shed 5 bases and J shed 2 bases, with 13 bases lying between them. The chain's CDR3 is CASSVGDSTYEQYF. The CDR3 DNA follows: TGTGCCAGCAGCGTGGGAGACAGTACCTACGAGCAGTACTTC. Combining the CDR3 with reference TRBV7-9 and TRBJ2-7 gives the whole variable domain DTGVSQNPRHKITKRGQNVTFRCDPISEHNRLYWYRQTLGQGPEFLTYFQNEAQLEKSRLLSDRFSAERPKGSFSTLEIQRTEQGDSAMYLCASSVGDSTYEQYFGPGTRLTVT.

This clonotype was detected only a few times. The J gene is TRBJ2-7, the V gene TRBV15, with 7 bases lining up with TRBD2. With V trimmed by 0 bases and J by 0 bases, 5 bases remained unmatched. Germline values: CDR1 LNHNV, CDR2 YYDKDF (reference sequence). This CDR3 spans 16 amino acids. The chain's CDR3 is CATSRESSGSSYEQYF. CDR3 coding DNA: TGTGCCACCAGCAGAGAATCTAGCGGCAGCTCCTACGAGCAGTACTTC.

This clonotype was seen more than once but under ten times. The V gene is TRBV29-1, the J gene TRBJ2-1, with D unresolved. Per germline, CDR1 SQVTM and CDR2 ANQGSEA. Trimming pared 6 bases from V and 8 bases from J, leaving 11 bases between. The CDR3 contains 11 residues. Here the CDR3 reads CSVPLRDEQFF. In DNA form, the CDR3 reads TGCAGCGTCCCGCTGCGCGATGAGCAGTTCTTC.

In this sample, this clonotype turned up many times. The V gene is TRBV12-3 or TRBV12-4, the J gene TRBJ2-3; D may be TRBD2 (5 bases). V shed 6 bases and J shed 0 bases, with 7 bases lying between them. The length of the CDR3 is 13 residues. In DNA, the CDR3 is TGTGCCAGCAGCCTAGCTAGCACAGATACGCAGTATTTT. Encoded protein: CASSLASTDTQYF.

This clonotype was seen a few times. J is TRBJ2-7 and V is TRBV18, with 12 positions matching TRBD2. Germline-derived CDR1 and CDR2 are KGHSH and LQKENI. V lost 6 bases, J lost 7 bases, and 10 bases stayed unmatched. The CDR3 sequence is 15 residues long. For the CDR3, the DNA is TGTGCCAGCTCCCAATCTAGCGGGAGGGCCGGGGAGCAGTACTTC. Translated, it gives CASSQSSGRAGEQYF.

This clonotype was counted ten times or more. This rearrangement joins TRBV7-8 to TRBJ2-2, with a possible D match to TRBD2 (5 bases). Germline V gene sequence: CDR1 SGHVS, CDR2 FQNEAQ. The CDR3 covers 17 residues. V lost 1 base to trimming and J lost 1 base, with 13 bases between them. Here the CDR3 reads CASSLGYRRVNTGELFF. Here the CDR3 DNA reads TGTGCCAGCAGCTTAGGGTATAGGCGGGTGAACACCGGGGAGCTGTTTTTT.

There are a few counts of this clonotype. V gene TRBV14 combines with J gene TRBJ1-6; TRBD1 might be the D (5 bases). This CDR3 comprises 13 residues. The ends were cut back, 3 bases at V and 8 bases at J, with 8 bases in the middle. The V gene's germline CDR1 is SGHDN and CDR2 FVKESK. The CDR3 region has the DNA TGTGCCAGCAGCCAGGGGCAATATTCACCCCTCCACTTT. This encodes CASSQGQYSPLHF.

This clonotype was counted between two and nine times. The V gene is TRBV27, the J gene TRBJ1-1; TRBD1 matches 9 bases. The CDR3 is 13 residues long. V was clipped by 6 bases and J by 4 bases; unmatched bases: 3. Germline CDR1 reads MNHEY; CDR2 reads SMNVEV (reference sequence). The CDR3 region has the DNA TGTGCCAGCAGCGAACAGGGGGCCACTGAAGCTTTCTTT. It yields the protein CASSEQGATEAFF.

J is TRBJ1-5 and V is TRBV24-1, with D possibly matching TRBD1 (5 bases). With 6 bases removed from V and 6 bases from J, the gap between germline ends came to 14 bases. The CDR3 is 14 residues long. Germline CDR1 reads KGHDR; CDR2 reads SFDVKD. CDR3 protein: CATSRGGDGQPQHF. The DNA of the CDR3 is TGTGCCACCAGTCGAGGCGGGGACGGTCAGCCCCAGCATTTT.

This clonotype has just a few counts. J is TRBJ2-6 and V is TRBV5-1, with 8 nucleotides matching TRBD1. V lost 5 bases and J lost 0; bases outside the gene matches: 4. CDR3 length: 16 amino acids. From germline, CDR1 is SGHRS and CDR2 YFSETQ. Here the CDR3 DNA reads TGCGCCAGCAGAAGGACAGGGAGCTCTGGGGCCAACGTCCTGACTTTC. This gives the protein CASRRTGSSGANVLTF.

Written as DNA, the CDR3 is TGTGCCAGCAGACCAGACAGCCCCCTGAACACCGGGGAGCTGTTTTTT. This encodes CASRPDSPLNTGELFF. The chain is built from TRBV6-4 and TRBJ2-2, with D perhaps TRBD1 (5 bases). Germline lookup yields CDR1 MRHNA and CDR2 SNTAGT. V was trimmed by 6 bases and J by 1 base, leaving 15 bases between them. This CDR3 is 16 amino acids long.

This clonotype came up a few times. The chain recombines TRBV7-2 with TRBJ2-3; no clear D gene. Germline V gives CDR1 SGHTA, CDR2 FQGNSA. Trimming pared 1 base from V and 2 bases from J, leaving 10 bases between. CDR3 length: 15 amino acids. The CDR3 DNA sequence: TGTGCCAGCAGCTTAGGAAGGAGTTACACAGATACGCAGTATTTT. Translating it yields CASSLGRSYTDTQYF.

This clonotype was seen a few times. The V and J genes are TRBV4-1 and TRBJ2-3; D might be TRBD1 or TRBD2, each matching 5 bases. Germline CDR1 and CDR2: MGHRA and YSYEKL. Trimming removed 1 base at V and 6 bases at J, with 11 bases between. This CDR3 has 14 residues. CDR3 residues: CASSQGAAGDTQYF. The CDR3 nucleotides read TGCGCCAGCAGCCAAGGAGCGGCAGGGGATACGCAGTATTTT.

The chain recombines TRBV20-1 with TRBJ1-1, with 7 bases fitting TRBD1. The CDR3 is 16 residues long. Losses at the gene ends were 1 base for V and 0 bases for J; bases not matched to a gene: 8. The germline V gene encodes CDR1 DFQATT and CDR2 SNEGSKA (reference sequence). The CDR3 bases are TGCAGTGCTAGAGCTCTGGGGACAGCGGTGAACACTGAAGCTTTCTTT. Translating it yields CSARALGTAVNTEAFF.